A selection of T cell receptor beta chains follows, all from one sample in a study of blood T cell repertoires in COVID-19. Repertoires were generated with immunoSEQ multiplex PCR, while TCRdb's copy carries only in-frame clones and drops some. Among approximately 31,000 clones listed, 88% were seen once. The material sequenced was peripheral blood. The receptors stem from a woman at least 80 years old with active or convalescent COVID-19. Each CDR3 is given with its conserved first and last residue. Each record gives: V gene, D gene, J gene, CDR3 DNA, CDR3 protein. D genes are given only for firm matches.

>TRBV12-3/TRBV12-4|.|TRBJ2-5
TGTGCCAGCAGGACTAGCCAAGAGACCCAGTACTTC
CASRTSQETQYF
>TRBV19|.|TRBJ2-7
TGTGCCAGTAGCGAGGGGGGAGGGCTCCCTTCCTACGAGCAGTACTTC
CASSEGGGLPSYEQYF
>TRBV12-3/TRBV12-4|.|TRBJ1-2
TGTGCCAGCAGTTTCGAGGCCTTGAGCGGCTACACCTTC
CASSFEALSGYTF
>TRBV3-1/TRBV3-2|TRBD1|TRBJ1-1
TGTGCCAGCAGCGAGAGACAGGGGACTTCTGAAGCTTTCTTT
CASSERQGTSEAFF
>TRBV5-6|TRBD1|TRBJ2-5
TGTGCCAGCAGCTTGGCCGGGGACAGCCCTTGGGAGACCCAGTACTTC
CASSLAGDSPWETQYF
>TRBV5-1|TRBD2|TRBJ2-3
TGCGCCAGCAGCCCGTGGACTAGGAGCGCAGATACGCAGTATTTT
CASSPWTRSADTQYF
>TRBV5-1|.|TRBJ2-6
TGCGCCAGCAGCGAACCTAGACAGTCGGGGGCCAACGTCCTGACTTTC
CASSEPRQSGANVLTF
>TRBV19|TRBD1|TRBJ1-1
TGTGCCAGTAGCATCACAGGGGTGAACACTGAAGCTTTCTTT
CASSITGVNTEAFF
>TRBV19|TRBD1|TRBJ1-5
TGTGCCAGTAGTATAGAGGGGACAGCCTATCAGCCCCAGCATTTT
CASSIEGTAYQPQHF
>TRBV30|TRBD1|TRBJ1-2
TGTGCCTGGAGCCAAGGGACAGGGGCCTATGGCTACACCTTC
CAWSQGTGAYGYTF
>TRBV7-8|TRBD1|TRBJ2-5
TGTGCCAGCAAAGGACAGGGGATTTGGACCCAGTACTTC
CASKGQGIWTQYF
>TRBV5-1|TRBD1|TRBJ1-6
TGCGCCAGCAGACCAACAGGGGAGTTTGATTCACCCCTCCACTTT
CASRPTGEFDSPLHF
>TRBV5-1|.|TRBJ2-2
TGCGCCAGCAGCCCTTTTGCGGACACTAAGCGAGTATTCACCGGGGAGCTGTTTTTT
CASSPFADTKRVFTGELFF